This T cell receptor beta chain was captured in a study of PD-1 blockade in classical Hodgkin lymphoma. From germline, CDR1 is SGHDN and CDR2 FVKESK. This CDR3 is 15 amino acids long. V lost 0 bases and J lost 2, with 11 bases in between. This clone is a singleton in its sample. As yet, its antigen is unknown. Time point meaning: cycle 4 day 1 (C4D1), after more than five weeks of nivolumab. Every patient experienced relapse after autologous stem cell transplantation, and brentuximab vedotin exposure varied. Negative selection with magnetic separation was used to purify CD4+ T cells from thawed PBMCs. Whole-study results and caveats: Possibly reflecting disease activity or prior therapy, repertoire differences have causes that remain undefined. It was CD4+ TCR diversity, not CD8+, that rose significantly by C4D1. The study found complete responders had baseline diversity similar to newly diagnosed patients.

Clones were read by immunoSEQ multiplex PCR, and TCRdb kept only the in-frame ones, dropping some. The sample comprises 25,000 to 35,000 clones, approximately 80% of which are singletons, and about 0.64% rests with the top ten. Sample: CD4+ T cells from blood, taken before the fourth cycle of nivolumab. The sequence came from a human donor with classical Hodgkin lymphoma. The chain joins TRBV14 to TRBJ2-7, with D uncertain. The CDR3 region is CASSQEFGSTYEQYF. The CDR3 nucleotides are TGTGCCAGCAGCCAAGAATTCGGATCTACCTACGAGCAGTACTTC.